The next 3 T cell receptor beta chains were all read from a single sample in a study of identical twins. TCRdb reprocessed the 5' RACE reads with MiXCR, giving one entry per CDR3 protein. The table has a few hundred thousand distinct CDR3 sequences, approximately 9.6% seen once. These data also formed part of another study, on yellow fever vaccine responses in identical twins.

The sequenced sample consisted of PBMCs. The receptors originated from a woman between 18 and 29 years old in good health.

V gene TRBV18 combines with J gene TRBJ2-7; D is uncertain. The V and J ends lost 2 bases and 2 bases respectively, with 7 bases between them. CDR1 and CDR2 from the germline V gene are KGHSH and LQKENI. The CDR3 contains 13 residues. CDR3 sequence (DNA): TGTGCCAGCTCACCAACTATCGCCTACGAGCAGTACTTC. Its translation: CASSPTIAYEQYF.

This clonotype occurred many times. V gene TRBV24-1 combines with J gene TRBJ2-1, with D perhaps matching TRBD2 (6 bases). The germline V gene encodes CDR1 KGHDR and CDR2 SFDVKD. This CDR3 spans 15 amino acids. The V end was cut by 5 bases, the J end by 6 bases, with 16 bases between. The CDR3 protein is CATSVPGRAGNEQFF. The CDR3 nucleotides read TGTGCCACCAGTGTCCCGGGACGAGCGGGCAATGAGCAGTTCTTC.

This clonotype has at least ten counts. The V and J genes are TRBV6-5 and TRBJ2-7; the D gene is possibly TRBD1 (5 bases). This CDR3 spans 16 amino acids. V was cut by 0 bases and J by 2 bases, with 14 bases left in between. Germline CDR1 is MNHEY and CDR2 is SVGAGI. The CDR3 DNA reads as TGTGCCAGCAGTTACTCGAGACAGCGTAACCCCTACGAGCAGTACTTC. As protein: CASSYSRQRNPYEQYF.